This TCR beta chain was captured by sequencing in a study of shared clonotypes between healthy human individuals. Assay runs were performed at deep level. Assay used: immunoSEQ multiplex PCR; TCRdb lists only in-frame clones, some missing. The profile shows about 660,000 clones, roughly 70% of them singletons. Note on this clone: Its antigen remains unknown.

The study, taken as a whole, reports: Rarefaction exposed incomplete sorted-subset sequencing despite large depth.

This CDR3 has 15 amino acids. Germline CDR1 is KGHSH and CDR2 is LQKENI. The V gene end was trimmed by 3 bases and the J gene end by 1 base; junction bases not matched to a gene: 4. Sequencing input: memory CD4+ T cells sorted from blood. Subset indicated: CD45RA-negative fraction. This sequence originates from a woman in her thirties in good health. This chain uses TRBV18 with TRBJ2-5; 8 bases line up with TRBD2. The CDR3 reads CASSPRRGVQETQYF. Written as DNA, the CDR3 is TGTGCCAGCTCACCGCGGCGGGGGGTCCAAGAGACCCAGTACTTC.